One and the same sample provided the 12 T cell receptor beta chains below, sequenced in a study of PD-1 blockade in mismatch repair-deficient tumors. Sequencing was performed with immunoSEQ multiplex PCR; in TCRdb, only in-frame clones are kept and a portion is missing. The sample consists of about 120,000 clones, about 88% of them appearing once. The sequencing here drew on peripheral blood, taken 44 weeks after starting pembrolizumab. These receptor sequences come from an adult with mismatch repair-deficient cancer.

The rearrangement uses TRBV27 and TRBJ2-1; 9 nucleotides match TRBD2. Germline-derived CDR1 and CDR2 are MNHEY and SMNVEV (reference sequence). Trimming removed 3 bases from V and 8 bases from J; junction bases left unmatched: 8. The CDR3 consists of 15 residues. In DNA form, the CDR3 reads TGTGCCAGCAGTTTGGGGCGGGAGGGCGACCATGAGCAGTTCTTC. This sequence encodes CASSLGREGDHEQFF.

The chain joins TRBV4-2 to TRBJ2-7; unclear D gene. With 0 bases removed from V and 3 bases from J, the gap between germline ends came to 6 bases. CDR1 and CDR2 (germline): LGHNA, YNFKEQ. The length of the CDR3 is 13 residues. The CDR3 loop is CASSQDLSYEQYF. Here the CDR3 DNA reads TGTGCCAGCAGCCAAGATTTGAGCTACGAGCAGTACTTC.

This clone was counted only a few times. This sequence joins TRBV27 and TRBJ2-7; TRBD2 aligns across 10 bases. The CDR3 totals 14 residues. J was trimmed by 2 bases and V by 5 bases; bases with no gene match: 3. Per germline, CDR1 MNHEY and CDR2 SMNVEV (reference sequence). The CDR3: CASSGTSAAYEQYF. DNA of the CDR3: TGTGCCAGCAGTGGGACTAGCGCCGCCTACGAGCAGTACTTC.

The chain recombines TRBV19 with TRBJ2-3, with 8 bases that match TRBD2. The germline CDR1 and CDR2 sequences are LNHDA and SQIVND (reference sequence). This CDR3 has 15 residues. With 4 bases clipped from V and 1 base from J, the junction kept 4 bases outside the gene matches. The CDR3 here is CASSTHSGGTDTQYF. The CDR3 nucleotides read TGTGCCAGTAGTACCCATAGCGGGGGCACAGATACGCAGTATTTT.

Details on this clone: A much larger clone differs by one base, so this may be a read error. The chain uses TRBV25-1 and TRBJ2-2; a weak D match, TRBD1 (5 bases). Germline V gives CDR1 MGHDK, CDR2 SYGVNS. This CDR3 comprises 13 residues. V was cut by 3 bases and J by 3 bases, with 5 bases left in between. CDR3 in amino acids: CASSDRDTGELFF. CDR3 nucleotide sequence: TGTGCCAGCAGTGACAGGGACACCGGGGAGCTGTTTTTT.

V usage is TRBV2 and J usage is TRBJ2-2; D might be TRBD1 (5 bases). This CDR3 region has 12 residues. CDR1 is SNHLY and CDR2 is FYNNEI in the germline V gene. The V end was cut by 6 bases, the J end by 6 bases, with 8 bases between. The CDR3 DNA is TGTGCCAGCAGCCAGGGTGCCGGGGAGCTGTTTTTT. Protein product: CASSQGAGELFF.

In its sample, this clone was seen once. The chain joins TRBV29-1 to TRBJ2-7; tentative D call: TRBD1 (5 bases). This CDR3 region has 14 residues. Trimming cost V 4 bases and J 1 base, with 14 bases left between them. Germline assignment: CDR1 SQVTM and CDR2 ANQGSEA. The CDR3 DNA follows: TGCAGCGTTGTTCCCAGACAGAAATCCTACGAGCAGTACTTC. Its protein product is CSVVPRQKSYEQYF.

The gene calls are TRBV11-1 and TRBJ2-1; the D is unclear. The CDR3 consists of 12 residues. Trimming removed 5 bases at V and 8 bases at J, with 10 bases between. CDR1 SGHAT and CDR2 FQDESV come from the germline V gene (reference sequence). Written as DNA, the CDR3 is TGTGCCAGCAGCCTCTATGAGGATGAGCAGTTCTTC. Its protein product is CASSLYEDEQFF.

DNA of the CDR3: TGTGCCAGCAGACCAGGGTCGAGCTCCTACAATGAGCAGTTCTTC. Translated: CASRPGSSSYNEQFF. This rearrangement joins TRBV28 to TRBJ2-1; a weak D match, TRBD1 (5 bases). V was cut by 6 bases and J by 0 bases, with 12 bases left in between. From germline, CDR1 is MDHEN and CDR2 SYDVKM. The CDR3 runs to 15 residues. The variable domain in full, with the rest retrieved from reference TRBV28 and TRBJ2-1, is DVKVTQSSRYLVKRTGEKVFLECVQDMDHENMFWYRQDPGLGLRLIYFSYDVKMKEKGDIPEGYSVSREKKERFSLILESASTNQTSMYLCASRPGSSSYNEQFFGPGTRLTVL.

The V call is TRBV14, the J call TRBJ2-7; 9 positions match TRBD1. The CDR3 contains 14 residues. J gave up 5 bases and V 2 bases, and 4 bases lay outside the gene matches. The V gene's germline CDR1 is SGHDN and CDR2 FVKESK. The CDR3 protein is CASSQPDRGDEQYF. DNA of the CDR3: TGTGCCAGCAGCCAACCGGACAGGGGAGACGAGCAGTACTTC.

The chain employs TRBV5-6 and TRBJ2-7, with 8 bases matching TRBD1. The CDR3 length is 16 residues. With 2 bases clipped from V and 2 bases from J, the junction kept 9 bases outside the gene matches. Germline lookup yields CDR1 SGHDT and CDR2 YYEEEE. CDR3 region: CASSLPRTGNPYEQYF. In DNA, the CDR3 is TGTGCCAGCAGCTTACCCAGGACAGGGAACCCCTACGAGCAGTACTTC. Full variable domain (rest looked up from reference TRBV5-6 and TRBJ2-7): DAGVTQSPTHLIKTRGQQVTLRCSPKSGHDTVSWYQQALGQGPQFIFQYYEEEERQRGNFPDRFSGHQFPNYSSELNVNALLLGDSALYLCASSLPRTGNPYEQYFGPGTRLTVT.

The chain has TRBV2 and TRBJ2-1, with 10 positions matching TRBD2. Germline assignment: CDR1 SNHLY and CDR2 FYNNEI. This CDR3 region has 16 residues. Trimming took 0 bases from V and 7 from J; bases not matched to a gene: 6. The CDR3 region has the DNA TGTGCCAGCAGTGAAGCGTGGCCTAGCGGGAGTAATGAGCAGTTCTTC. Its translation: CASSEAWPSGSNEQFF.